The next 25 T cell receptor beta chains were all read from a single sample in a study of T cells in localized non-small cell lung cancer. The repertoire was sequenced with immunoSEQ multiplex PCR; TCRdb's copy has only in-frame clones and lacks some. The sample carries 2,700 or so clones, roughly 29% recorded once. The sample was lung tumor tissue, taken before any cancer treatment. The receptor set was obtained from a woman aged 35 to 75 with stage III lung adenocarcinoma.

The rearrangement uses TRBV5-1 and TRBJ1-2, with unresolved D. This CDR3 has 14 residues. In germline, CDR1 is SGHRS, CDR2 YFSETQ. The V gene lost 7 bases and the J gene lost 6 bases, with 19 bases spanning the gap. This CDR3 reads CASSQARGADGYTF. Here the CDR3 DNA reads TGCGCCAGCTCCCAGGCCCGGGGAGCGGATGGCTACACCTTC.

This clone was seen only a few times. V is TRBV10-3 and J is TRBJ1-5, with a tentative D call TRBD1 (6 bases). Germline V CDR1 and CDR2: ENHRY, SYGVKD. The germline V and J ends were trimmed by 0 bases and 7 bases, with 13 bases remaining between them. CDR3 length: 15 amino acids. The CDR3 loop reads CAISESGRGGQPQHF. The CDR3 nucleotides are TGTGCCATCAGTGAGTCTGGCAGGGGCGGGCAGCCCCAGCATTTT.

This clone was counted only a few times. The chain joins TRBV7-8 to TRBJ1-5; the D gene is possibly TRBD1 (6 bases). Germline V gene sequence: CDR1 SGHVS, CDR2 FQNEAQ. V was shortened by 1 base and J by 6 bases, with 7 bases between the two germline ends. This CDR3 spans 13 amino acids. The CDR3 reads CASSLEGGQPQHF. DNA for the CDR3: TGTGCCAGCAGCTTAGAGGGGGGTCAGCCCCAGCATTTT.

By sample fraction, this clone is medium-sized (0.01 to 0.1%). The J gene is TRBJ1-3, the V gene TRBV9; D is uncertain. Trimming shortened V by 5 bases and J by 0 bases, and 12 bases separated the two germline ends. Germline V CDR1 and CDR2: SGDLS, YYNGEE. This CDR3 has 15 amino acids. CDR3 amino acids: CASSRPRSSGNTIYF. In nucleotides, the CDR3 is TGTGCCAGCAGTCGTCCACGGAGCTCTGGAAACACCATATATTTT.

V and J are TRBV5-1 and TRBJ1-4, with D possibly being TRBD1 (6 bases). Germline CDR1 SGHRS, CDR2 YFSETQ. V dropped 3 bases and J dropped 7 bases, with 16 bases sitting between them. This CDR3 contains 15 residues. CDR3 sequence (DNA): TGCGCCAGCAGCTCAAGACAGGCCGGCTTTGAAAAACTGTTTTTT. Protein: CASSSRQAGFEKLFF.

The CDR3 sequence: CASSPRGTSYEQYF. The CDR3 bases are TGTGCCAGCTCACCACGGGGGACCTCCTACGAGCAGTACTTC. The chain joins TRBV18 to TRBJ2-7, with D perhaps matching TRBD1 or TRBD2 (5 bases each). The V end was cut by 1 base, the J end by 0 bases, with 7 bases between. The germline gives CDR1 KGHSH, CDR2 LQKENI. CDR3 length equals 14 residues.

This chain joins TRBV28 and TRBJ2-7; weak D call: TRBD1 (6 bases). The CDR3 extends over 17 amino acids. Trimming took 5 bases from V and 0 from J, leaving 20 bases between them. Germline lookup yields CDR1 MDHEN and CDR2 SYDVKM. CDR3 protein: CASSPQGGRLSSYEQYF. CDR3 nucleotides: TGTGCCAGCAGTCCCCAAGGGGGTAGGCTGAGCTCCTACGAGCAGTACTTC.

The CDR3 sequence is CASSLDGEPQHF. As DNA, the CDR3 is TGTGCCAGCAGTTTAGATGGTGAGCCCCAGCATTTT. The chain joins TRBV6-8 to TRBJ1-5; no definite D call. V gave up 4 bases and J gave up 8 bases, with 9 bases separating them. Germline V lookup: CDR1 MNHGY, CDR2 SAAAGT. This CDR3 spans 12 amino acids.

This chain uses TRBV7-2 with TRBJ2-1, with a tentative D call TRBD1 (5 bases). This CDR3 spans 13 amino acids. Trimming shortened V by 5 bases and J by 3 bases, and 8 bases separated the two germline ends. The V gene's germline CDR1 is SGHTA and CDR2 FQGNSA. CDR3 coding DNA: TGTGCCAGCAGCAGAGACAGCTACAATGAGCAGTTCTTC. It translates to CASSRDSYNEQFF.

The sample holds a few counts of this clone. This chain uses TRBV6-7 with TRBJ2-1; 8 nucleotides agree with TRBD1. TRBV6-7 belongs to the ORF category, with a function that is uncertain. This CDR3 has 15 amino acids. Trimming took 6 bases from V and 6 from J; bases not matched to a gene: 10. DNA of the CDR3: TGTGCCAGCAGCGACCGCAGGGGGCTAATCAATGAGCAGTTCTTC. Residues: CASSDRRGLINEQFF.

This chain uses TRBV28 with TRBJ2-7; D may match TRBD1 or TRBD2 (5 bases each). Germline V gene lookup returns CDR1 MDHEN and CDR2 SYDVKM. The ends were cut back, 5 bases at V and 2 bases at J, with 13 bases in the middle. The CDR3 is made up of 14 amino acids. CDR3: CASSPPRGPYEQYF. In DNA, the CDR3 is TGTGCCAGCAGTCCCCCGAGGGGACCCTACGAGCAGTACTTC.

CDR3 in amino acids: CASSPGKGQTYNEQFF. Here the CDR3 DNA reads TGTGCCAGCAGTCCTGGAAAGGGACAGACGTACAATGAGCAGTTCTTC. The chain uses TRBV27 and TRBJ2-1, with 7 bases that match TRBD1. Trimming took 5 bases from V and 4 from J; bases not matched to a gene: 11. Germline CDR1 and CDR2: MNHEY and SMNVEV (reference sequence). The CDR3 covers 16 residues.

This clone ranks as hyperexpanded. The rearrangement links TRBV28 to TRBJ1-2; TRBD1 aligns across 7 bases. CDR3 size: 16 residues. The junction had 10 bases not matched to a gene; V was cut back by 4 bases and J by 2 bases. Germline assignment: CDR1 MDHEN and CDR2 SYDVKM. The CDR3 loop is CASSSTLEGANYGYTF. In DNA, the CDR3 is TGTGCCAGCAGTTCCACGCTGGAGGGGGCGAACTATGGCTACACCTTC.

The chain is built from TRBV9 and TRBJ2-7, with D uncertain. The CDR3 contains 14 residues. V lost 5 bases and J 0 bases, leaving 12 bases between the germline ends. The germline CDR1 and CDR2 sequences are SGDLS and YYNGEE. Here the CDR3 reads CASSFSPSSYEQYF. The CDR3 bases are TGTGCCAGCAGTTTTTCCCCGAGCTCCTACGAGCAGTACTTC. Together with reference TRBV9 and TRBJ2-7, the CDR3 gives the full variable domain: DSGVTQTPKHLITATGQRVTLRCSPRSGDLSVYWYQQSLDQGLQFLIQYYNGEERAKGNILERFSAQQFPDLHSELNLSSLELGDSALYFCASSFSPSSYEQYFGPGTRLTVT.

In this sample, this clone turned up a few times. The rearrangement joins TRBV4-1 to TRBJ2-2, with a tentative D call TRBD1 (6 bases). The V end lost 5 bases, the J end lost 5 bases, and 15 bases lay between the germline ends. CDR1 and CDR2 from the germline V gene are MGHRA and YSYEKL. The length of the CDR3 is 15 residues. CDR3 loop: CASSTRLQGTGELFF. The CDR3 DNA follows: TGCGCCAGCAGCACTCGACTACAGGGAACCGGGGAGCTGTTTTTT.

The chain has TRBV5-1 and TRBJ2-7, with 9 bases aligning to TRBD1. The V and J ends lost 0 bases and 5 bases, in that order; junction bases with no gene match: 6. Germline V gene data show CDR1 as SGHRS and CDR2 as YFSETQ. The CDR3 contains 15 residues. Written as DNA, the CDR3 is TGCGCCAGCAGCTTGGGGGGACAGGGATCCAACGAGCAGTACTTC. Its translation is CASSLGGQGSNEQYF.

The sample holds a few counts of this clone. The chain employs TRBV28 and TRBJ2-5; TRBD2 is a possible D gene (7 bases). CDR3 length: 14 amino acids. Per the germline V gene, CDR1 is MDHEN and CDR2 is SYDVKM. V gave up 6 bases and J gave up 10 bases, with 21 bases separating them. The chain's CDR3 is CASSLAGGRGDQYF. CDR3 bases: TGTGCCAGCAGCCTAGCCGGGGGCCGGGGGGACCAGTACTTC.

A few counts support this clone. This chain joins TRBV11-3 and TRBJ1-1; D may be TRBD1 (6 bases). V shed 6 bases and J shed 0 bases, with 11 bases lying between them. The CDR3 has 14 residues. Germline assignment: CDR1 SGHNT and CDR2 YENEEA. CDR3 sequence: CASRTGQLNTEAFF. For the CDR3, the DNA is TGTGCCAGCAGAACCGGACAGCTGAACACTGAAGCTTTCTTT.

This rearrangement joins TRBV15 to TRBJ2-5, with D perhaps matching TRBD2 (5 bases). Germline V gene lookup returns CDR1 LNHNV and CDR2 YYDKDF (reference sequence). V lost 0 bases and J 3 bases, leaving 14 bases between the germline ends. The CDR3 contains 16 residues. DNA of the CDR3: TGTGCCACCAGCAGAGATAGAGGGATGGGTGAAGAGACCCAGTACTTC. Translating it yields CATSRDRGMGEETQYF.

The V call is TRBV6-8, the J call TRBJ1-2; a weak D match, TRBD1 (6 bases). Germline lookup yields CDR1 MNHGY and CDR2 SAAAGT. The germline V and J ends were trimmed by 0 bases and 5 bases, with 19 bases remaining between them. The CDR3 has 17 residues. DNA of the CDR3: TGTGCCAGCAGTTACTCGAAGGGTTGGGGGCTTCTTTATGGCTACACCTTC. It specifies CASSYSKGWGLLYGYTF.

J is TRBJ1-1 and V is TRBV19; D may be TRBD1 (6 bases). The CDR3 is 15 amino acids. CDR1 and CDR2 (germline): LNHDA, SQIVND (reference sequence). Trimming cost V 5 bases and J 4 bases, with 17 bases left between them. The DNA of the CDR3 is TGTGCCAGTAGTGCTCCAGCACAGGGAACCACTGAAGCTTTCTTT. This sequence encodes CASSAPAQGTTEAFF.

This clone has only a few counts. The chain couples TRBV9 to TRBJ1-6; D possibly corresponds to TRBD1 (5 bases). CDR1 SGDLS and CDR2 YYNGEE come from the germline V gene. The CDR3 contains 12 residues. The germline V and J ends were trimmed by 5 bases and 8 bases, with 8 bases remaining between them. CDR3 loop: CASSATDSPLHF. The DNA of the CDR3 is TGTGCCAGCAGTGCGACAGATTCACCCCTCCACTTT.

The rearrangement joins TRBV28 to TRBJ1-5; TRBD1 might be the D (5 bases). CDR3 length: 15 residues. Looked up from germline, CDR1 is MDHEN and CDR2 is SYDVKM. Trimming took off 1 base at V and 0 bases at J, with 7 bases between the two ends. CDR3 bases: TGTGCCAGCAGTTTATCGGGGGTTAGCAATCAGCCCCAGCATTTT. Protein sequence: CASSLSGVSNQPQHF. Together with reference TRBV28 and TRBJ1-5, the CDR3 gives the full variable domain: DVKVTQSSRYLVKRTGEKVFLECVQDMDHENMFWYRQDPGLGLRLIYFSYDVKMKEKGDIPEGYSVSREKKERFSLILESASTNQTSMYLCASSLSGVSNQPQHFGDGTRLSIL.

This clone was observed a few times. CDR3 in amino acids: CASSQGSSGPNEKLFF. CDR3 coding DNA: TGCGCCAGCAGCCAAGGGTCGTCTGGGCCAAATGAAAAACTGTTTTTT. The rearrangement uses TRBV5-1 and TRBJ1-4; D call uncertain. Germline V gene lookup returns CDR1 SGHRS and CDR2 YFSETQ. The CDR3 loop spans 16 amino acids. V was cut by 4 bases and J by 5 bases, with 18 bases left in between.

This clone was seen a handful of times. Written as DNA, the CDR3 is TGTGCCAGCAGCCAAAAAGTTTCCTGGGGCCGCGCAGATACGCAGTATTTT. This encodes CASSQKVSWGRADTQYF. V and J are TRBV6-8 and TRBJ2-3, with D maybe TRBD1 (5 bases). Germline V gene data show CDR1 as MNHGY and CDR2 as SAAAGT. The CDR3 contains 17 residues. With 6 bases removed from V and 4 bases from J, the gap between germline ends came to 23 bases.